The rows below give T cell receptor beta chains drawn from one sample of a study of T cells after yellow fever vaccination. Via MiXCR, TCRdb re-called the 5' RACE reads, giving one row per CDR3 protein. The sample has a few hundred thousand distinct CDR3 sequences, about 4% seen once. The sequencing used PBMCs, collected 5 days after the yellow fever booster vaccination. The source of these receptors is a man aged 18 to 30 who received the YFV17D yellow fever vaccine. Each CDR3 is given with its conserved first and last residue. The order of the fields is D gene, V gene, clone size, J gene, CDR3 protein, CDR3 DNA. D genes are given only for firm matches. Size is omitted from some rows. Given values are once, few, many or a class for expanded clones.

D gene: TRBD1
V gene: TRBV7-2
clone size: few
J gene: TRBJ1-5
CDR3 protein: CASSLAGTGNRPQHF
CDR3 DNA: TGTGCCAGCAGCTTAGCCGGGACAGGAAATCGGCCCCAGCATTTT

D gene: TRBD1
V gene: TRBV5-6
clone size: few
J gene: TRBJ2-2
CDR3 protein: CASSLRGLGELFF
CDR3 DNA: TGTGCCAGCAGCTTGAGGGGGCTCGGGGAGCTGTTTTTT

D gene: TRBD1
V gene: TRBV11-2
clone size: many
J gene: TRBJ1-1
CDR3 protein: CASSSRGGMNTEAFF
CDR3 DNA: TGTGCCAGCAGCTCCAGGGGGGGGATGAACACTGAAGCTTTCTTT

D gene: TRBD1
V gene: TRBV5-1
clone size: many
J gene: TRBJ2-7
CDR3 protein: CASRAGTGYYEQYF
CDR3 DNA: TGCGCCAGCAGAGCTGGGACAGGGTACTACGAGCAGTACTTC

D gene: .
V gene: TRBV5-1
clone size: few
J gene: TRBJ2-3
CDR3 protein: CASSPVWGADTQYF
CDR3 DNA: TGCGCCAGCAGCCCGGTGTGGGGAGCAGATACGCAGTATTTT

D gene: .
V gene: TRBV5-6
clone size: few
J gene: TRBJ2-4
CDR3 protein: CASSLGGILYF
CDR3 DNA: TGTGCCAGCAGCTTAGGTGGCATTCTATACTTC

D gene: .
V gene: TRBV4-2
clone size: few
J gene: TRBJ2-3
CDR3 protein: CASSQRTGTSTDTQYF
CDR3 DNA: TGTGCCAGCAGCCAGAGGACCGGGACTAGCACAGATACGCAGTATTTT

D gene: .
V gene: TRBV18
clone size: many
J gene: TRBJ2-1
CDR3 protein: CASSTRPTTIFLNEQFF
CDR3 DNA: TGTGCCAGCTCCACACGACCAACTACTATATTTTTAAATGAGCAGTTCTTC

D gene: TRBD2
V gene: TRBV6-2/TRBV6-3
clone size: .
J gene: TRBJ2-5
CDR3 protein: CATLPTSGGQETQYF
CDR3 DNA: TGTGCCACATTACCGACTAGCGGGGGGCAAGAGACCCAGTACTTC

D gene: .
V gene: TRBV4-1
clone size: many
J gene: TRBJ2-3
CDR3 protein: CASSQERGGDTQYF
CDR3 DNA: TGCGCCAGCAGCCAAGAGCGGGGCGGGGATACGCAGTATTTT

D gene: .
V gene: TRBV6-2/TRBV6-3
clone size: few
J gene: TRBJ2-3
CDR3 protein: CASEWADTQYF
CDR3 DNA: TGTGCCAGCGAATGGGCAGATACGCAGTATTTT

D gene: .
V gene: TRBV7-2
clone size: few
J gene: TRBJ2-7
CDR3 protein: CASSRSAYEQYF
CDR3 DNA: TGTGCCAGCAGCCGCAGTGCCTACGAGCAGTACTTC

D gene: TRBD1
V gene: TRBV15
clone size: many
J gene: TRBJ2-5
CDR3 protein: CATSRNRGLETQYF
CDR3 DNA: TGTGCCACCAGCAGAAACAGGGGGCTGGAGACCCAGTACTTC

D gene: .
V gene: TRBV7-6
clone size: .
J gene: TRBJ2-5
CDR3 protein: CASSLSPLDLKETQYF
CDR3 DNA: TGTGCCAGCAGCTTGAGTCCCCTGGACCTAAAAGAGACCCAGTACTTC

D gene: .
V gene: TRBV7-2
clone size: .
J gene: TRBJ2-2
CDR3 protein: CASSFTWANTGELFF
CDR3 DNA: TGTGCCAGCAGCTTTACATGGGCGAACACCGGGGAGCTGTTTTTT

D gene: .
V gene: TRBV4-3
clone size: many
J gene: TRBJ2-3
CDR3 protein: CASSQAPGPDTQYF
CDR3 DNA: TGCGCCAGCAGCCAAGCCCCAGGCCCAGATACGCAGTATTTT

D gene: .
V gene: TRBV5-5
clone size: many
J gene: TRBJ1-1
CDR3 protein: CASSLGATGEAFF
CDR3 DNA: TGTGCCAGCAGCTTGGGGGCGACAGGTGAAGCTTTCTTT

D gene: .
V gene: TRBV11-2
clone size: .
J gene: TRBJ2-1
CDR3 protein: CASSLAHSYNEQFF
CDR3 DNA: TGTGCCAGCAGCTTAGCACACAGTTACAATGAGCAGTTCTTC

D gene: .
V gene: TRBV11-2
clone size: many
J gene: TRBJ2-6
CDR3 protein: CASSSGRLGLSGANVLTF
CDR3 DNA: TGTGCCAGCAGCTCAGGGAGACTTGGCCTATCTGGGGCCAACGTCCTGACTTTC

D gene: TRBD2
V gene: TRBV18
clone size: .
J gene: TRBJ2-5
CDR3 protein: CASSPDIDRWEGTQYF
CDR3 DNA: TGTGCCAGCTCACCCGACATAGACCGTTGGGAGGGGACCCAGTACTTC

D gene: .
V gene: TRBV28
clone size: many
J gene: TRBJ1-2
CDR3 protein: CASRGGHLLIGYTF
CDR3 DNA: TGTGCCAGCAGGGGGGGGCACCTTCTAATAGGCTACACCTTC

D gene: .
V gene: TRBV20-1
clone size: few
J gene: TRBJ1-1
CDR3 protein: CSARTPSPDTEAFF
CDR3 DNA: TGCAGTGCTAGAACTCCTTCGCCGGACACTGAAGCTTTCTTT

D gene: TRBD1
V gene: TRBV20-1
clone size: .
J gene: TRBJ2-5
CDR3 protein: CSARDSWTGGGETQYF
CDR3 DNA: TGCAGTGCTAGAGATAGCTGGACAGGGGGAGGGGAGACCCAGTACTTC

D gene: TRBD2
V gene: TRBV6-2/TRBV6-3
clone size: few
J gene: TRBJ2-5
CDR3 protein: CASSLAGVDETQYF
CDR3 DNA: TGTGCCAGCAGTTTAGCGGGGGTGGATGAGACCCAGTACTTC

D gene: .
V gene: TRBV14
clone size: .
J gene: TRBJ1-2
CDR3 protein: CASSQDPRSYGYTF
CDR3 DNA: TGTGCCAGCAGCCAAGATCCCAGGAGCTATGGCTACACCTTC

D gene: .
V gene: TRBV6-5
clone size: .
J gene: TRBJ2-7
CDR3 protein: CASSHLPLAATSYEQYF
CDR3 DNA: TGTGCCAGCAGCCATTTACCTCTAGCCGCGACCTCCTACGAGCAGTACTTC

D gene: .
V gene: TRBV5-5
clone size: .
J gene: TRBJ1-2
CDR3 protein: CASSLVDSDANYGYTF
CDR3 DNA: TGTGCCAGCAGCTTGGTTGATAGCGATGCTAACTATGGCTACACCTTC

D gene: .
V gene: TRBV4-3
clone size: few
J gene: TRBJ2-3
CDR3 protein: CASSQDMYLPDTQYF
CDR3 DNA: TGCGCCAGCAGCCAAGACATGTATCTTCCAGATACGCAGTATTTT